The 21 T cell receptor beta chains reported below all come from one sample, sequenced in a study of regulatory T cells in long-lasting Graves disease. To make TCR beta libraries, researchers used iRepertoire HTBI primers and Arm-PCR of CDR3 regions. MiXCR, run by TCRdb on the multiplex PCR reads, gives a single entry per CDR3 protein. The sample lists around 300,000 distinct CDR3 sequences, 20% to 25% seen once, with 45% to 70% in the top ten. Documented time point: persistent/refractory GD, antithyroid drugs over 5 years with positive TRAb. Extracted RNA from PBMCs served as the source of the TCR library. The sample here was peripheral blood mononuclear cells (PBMCs), taken when the disease was refractory, from a patient treated with antithyroid drugs. The receptors derive from a female donor with Graves disease.

V is TRBV7-2 and J is TRBJ1-5; D might be TRBD1 (6 bases). The CDR3 is 13 amino acids. Per germline, CDR1 SGHTA and CDR2 FQGNSA. V was cut by 5 bases and J by 6 bases, with 11 bases left in between. The CDR3 sequence: CASSRTESQPQHF. As DNA, the CDR3 is TGTGCCAGCAGCCGGACAGAGTCTCAGCCCCAGCATTTT.

In the case of this clonotype: A much larger clone sits a single nucleotide away, making a read error possible. The conserved final phenylalanine or tryptophan is absent from the CDR3, which likely points to a read error. The CDR3 bases are TGTGCCAGCTCGGACAGGGGGAATTCACCCCTCCACCTT. This gives the protein CASSDRGNSPLHL. The chain couples TRBV28 to TRBJ1-6; 10 positions match TRBD1. V trimming: 8 bases; J trimming: 7 bases; junction bases outside the gene matches: 2. The CDR3 totals 13 residues. The germline V gene has CDR1 MDHEN and CDR2 SYDVKM.

The chain carries TRBV5-5 and TRBJ1-4; 7 bases agree with TRBD1. The CDR3 extends over 16 amino acids. The trim removed 3 bases at V and 6 bases at J, leaving 11 bases unmatched. Germline CDR1 and CDR2: SGHKS and YYEKEE (reference sequence). CDR3 DNA sequence: TGTGCCAGCAGCTGGTCCCGACAGGGTGATGATGAAAAACTGTTTTTT. It specifies CASSWSRQGDDEKLFF. The whole variable domain, filled in from reference TRBV5-5 and TRBJ1-4, reads DAGVTQSPTHLIKTRGQQVTLRCSPISGHKSVSWYQQVLGQGPQFIFQYYEKEERGRGNFPDRFSARQFPNYSSELNVNALLLGDSALYLCASSWSRQGDDEKLFFGSGTQLSVL.

In its sample, this clonotype was seen a few times. For the CDR3, the DNA is TGCAGTGCTACTAGCGGGAACTCCTACGAGCAGTACTTC. This translates into CSATSGNSYEQYF. The genes are TRBV20-1 and TRBJ2-7; 9 positions agree with TRBD2. This CDR3 comprises 13 residues. Trimming cost V 4 bases and J 0 bases; bases outside gene matches: 1. Looked up from germline, CDR1 is DFQATT and CDR2 is SNEGSKA (reference sequence).

In this sample, this clonotype turned up many times. Here the CDR3 DNA reads TGTGCCAGCAGCCCCCCAGGGGAGGAAAATGAAAAACTGTTTTTT. Protein product: CASSPPGEENEKLFF. V and J are TRBV28 and TRBJ1-4; D is possibly TRBD1 (6 bases). V was clipped by 6 bases and J by 5 bases, with 16 bases between them. Germline CDR1 and CDR2: MDHEN and SYDVKM. The CDR3 covers 15 residues.

Only a few counts were recorded for this clonotype. The chain recombines TRBV7-9 with TRBJ2-7, with TRBD1 matching 7 bases. CDR1 and CDR2 (germline): SEHNR, FQNEAQ (reference sequence). V lost 6 bases and J lost 0; bases outside the gene matches: 8. This CDR3 is 15 amino acids long. This CDR3 is CASSHRTGNSYEQYF. The CDR3 DNA reads as TGTGCCAGCAGTCATAGGACAGGTAACTCCTACGAGCAGTACTTC.

Worth noting for this clonotype: A much larger clone differs from this one at a single base, so this may be a read error. The rearrangement links TRBV28 to TRBJ1-2, with no clear D. Germline V gene lookup returns CDR1 MDHEN and CDR2 SYDVKM. The CDR3 loop spans 10 amino acids. Written as DNA, the CDR3 is TGTGCCAGCAGTTCCGAGGGCTGCACCTTC. Translation: CASSSEGCTF.

This clonotype was counted at least ten times. The genes are TRBV7-2 and TRBJ1-1, with TRBD1 matching over 7 bases. The germline V gene encodes CDR1 SGHTA and CDR2 FQGNSA. The CDR3 consists of 15 residues. The trim removed 2 bases at V and 1 base at J, leaving 4 bases unmatched. The chain's CDR3 is CASSLPGQQNTEAFF. The CDR3 DNA sequence: TGTGCCAGCAGCTTACCGGGACAGCAGAACACTGAAGCTTTCTTT.

A word on this clonotype: An end of the junction does not agree with germline; a read error may underlie this. The chain links TRBV9 to TRBJ2-5; 8 bases are a match to TRBD1. CDR3 length equals 16 residues. The germline CDR1 and CDR2 sequences are SGDLS and YYNGEE. The CDR3 spells CASSVGQGSTQETQYF. In DNA, the CDR3 is TGCGCCAGCAGTGTTGGACAGGGTAGTACCCAAGAGACCCAGTACTTC.

This clonotype appeared many times. The CDR3 spells CASSLVTTQGQPQHF. CDR3 bases: TGTGCCAGCAGCTTAGTCACAACACAGGGTCAACCCCAGCATTTT. The chain joins TRBV7-2 to TRBJ1-5, with D maybe TRBD1 (6 bases). V lost 1 base and J lost 10, with 17 bases in between. This CDR3 has 15 amino acids. Germline CDR1 SGHTA, CDR2 FQGNSA.

This clonotype was seen more than once but under ten times. CDR3 in amino acids: CASSLPGAANYGYTF. The CDR3 nucleotides read TGTGCCAGCAGCTTACCGGGGGCCGCTAACTATGGCTACACCTTC. The chain carries TRBV7-9 and TRBJ1-2; D perhaps matches TRBD1 (6 bases). Trimming pared 2 bases from V and 0 bases from J, leaving 10 bases between. This CDR3 is built from 15 residues. CDR1 SEHNR and CDR2 FQNEAQ come from the germline V gene (reference sequence).

The CDR3 region is CASSPGLPPYNEQFF. CDR3 coding DNA: TGCGCCAGCAGCCCGGGACTTCCCCCCTACAATGAGCAGTTCTTC. The V call is TRBV5-1, the J call TRBJ2-1, with D tentatively TRBD2 (6 bases). Germline V lookup: CDR1 SGHRS, CDR2 YFSETQ. This CDR3 region has 15 residues. V dropped 4 bases and J dropped 2 bases, with 13 bases sitting between them.

The chain recombines TRBV9 with TRBJ2-1, with D tentatively TRBD2 (6 bases). The V and J ends lost 4 bases and 6 bases respectively, with 11 bases between them. The CDR3 runs to 13 residues. Germline V lookup: CDR1 SGDLS, CDR2 YYNGEE. CDR3 DNA: TGTGCCAGCAGCCCCCGGGACTTCAATGAGCAGTTCTTC. Translation: CASSPRDFNEQFF. Based on the CDR3 plus reference TRBV9 and TRBJ2-1, the full variable domain is DSGVTQTPKHLITATGQRVTLRCSPRSGDLSVYWYQQSLDQGLQFLIQYYNGEERAKGNILERFSAQQFPDLHSELNLSSLELGDSALYFCASSPRDFNEQFFGPGTRLTVL.

The chain recombines TRBV5-1 with TRBJ2-3; a possible D gene is TRBD1 (7 bases). The V gene lost 3 bases and the J gene lost 0 bases, with 11 bases spanning the gap. This CDR3 is 15 amino acids long. Germline CDR1 reads SGHRS; CDR2 reads YFSETQ. CDR3 nucleotides: TGCGCCAGCAGCTCGACAGGGACTAGCACAGATACGCAGTATTTT. Residues: CASSSTGTSTDTQYF.

V usage is TRBV27 and J usage is TRBJ1-5; D is ambiguous. Germline V gene lookup returns CDR1 MNHEY and CDR2 SMNVEV (reference sequence). This CDR3 spans 16 amino acids. V gave up 6 bases and J gave up 6 bases, with 21 bases separating them. The CDR3 DNA follows: TGTGCCAGCAGCCCATGGATTGGAGGGTCGGGTCAGCCCCAGCATTTT. This translates into CASSPWIGGSGQPQHF.

V and J are TRBV6-1 and TRBJ2-3; D is unresolved. This CDR3 comprises 12 residues. Trimming cost V 6 bases and J 8 bases, with 12 bases left between them. Germline V CDR1 and CDR2: MNHNS, SASEGT. DNA of the CDR3: TGTGCCAGCAGCAGAGACCCAGGTACGCAGTATTTT. It yields the protein CASSRDPGTQYF.

This clonotype was observed many times. The chain links TRBV20-1 to TRBJ2-5, with 7 positions matching TRBD2. V was clipped by 0 bases and J by 2 bases; unmatched bases: 9. CDR3 length: 16 residues. In germline, CDR1 is DFQATT, CDR2 SNEGSKA (reference sequence). The CDR3 DNA follows: TGCAGTGCTAGAGATGAGGCGGGAGTAGGGCAAGAGACCCAGTACTTC. Amino acids: CSARDEAGVGQETQYF.

The sample holds a few counts of this clonotype. This rearrangement joins TRBV28 to TRBJ2-3; tentatively, D is TRBD1 (5 bases). This CDR3 has 10 amino acids. CDR1 MDHEN and CDR2 SYDVKM come from the germline V gene. Between the trimmed V and J ends, which lost 8 bases and 6 bases, there was a span of 6 bases. The DNA for the CDR3 is TGTGCCAGCGGGGCTGATACGCAGTATTTT. Amino acid sequence: CASGADTQYF.

V gene TRBV5-4 combines with J gene TRBJ1-1; 7 bases are a match to TRBD1. V shed 4 bases and J 3 bases; nucleotides not matched to a gene: 6. This CDR3 comprises 14 residues. CDR1 and CDR2 from the germline V gene are SGHNT and YYREEE (reference sequence). CDR3 sequence (DNA): TGTGCCAGCAGCCAGGGACAGCCGGACACTGAAGCTTTCTTT. This sequence encodes CASSQGQPDTEAFF.

This clonotype has ten or more counts. The gene calls are TRBV5-1 and TRBJ1-1; D gene uncertain. This CDR3 comprises 12 residues. The V and J ends lost 7 bases and 3 bases respectively, with 10 bases between them. Germline assignment: CDR1 SGHRS and CDR2 YFSETQ. The CDR3 DNA reads as TGCGCCAGCCGAAATGTGGACACTGAAGCTTTCTTT. Its translation is CASRNVDTEAFF.

The chain is built from TRBV9 and TRBJ2-5; 7 positions agree with TRBD2. Germline CDR1 and CDR2: SGDLS and YYNGEE. Trimming took 4 bases from V and 4 from J; bases not matched to a gene: 25. This CDR3 has 20 amino acids. Written as DNA, the CDR3 is TGTGCCAGCAGCTTGTTGAACTCCGCTGCCCCTGGACTAGTGGGAGAGACCCAGTACTTC. This translates into CASSLLNSAAPGLVGETQYF.